The clone carrying this TCR beta chain showed up many times. Its antigen remains unknown. The data stem from a study of human T cells and chemical hapten exposure. General study results and limits: Patch test score rose with PT1 expanded TCRs, significant at 8, 16, 32, not 4.

In the study's own analysis: Sample TCR counts, which ranged from 23,224 to 690,600, had a median of around 96,000. One entry per CDR3 protein, called by TCRdb with MiXCR from the RACE reads. None of the V and J calls come from the authors' own analysis; TCRdb made them. Of under 40,000 distinct CDR3 sequences in the sample, 10% were seen once. The time point here: pre-sensitization, week 0. Treatment of the sample: therapeutic diphenylcyclopropenone sensitization with weekly scalp DPC. Sequencing started from total RNA isolated from unfractionated whole blood. Donation of samples came from alopecia patients who were 18 to 70 years old and suitable for DPC. The CDR3 is made up of 15 amino acids. With V trimmed by 6 bases and J by 3 bases, 5 bases remained unmatched.

The V and J genes are TRBV12-3 or TRBV12-4 and TRBJ1-3; 10 positions agree with TRBD1. The starting material was whole blood, obtained in connection with sensitization to the hapten diphenylcyclopropenone (DPC). This TCR derives from a man aged 45-65 years with alopecia areata. Some clones in this sample may be carry-over from other donors' samples. CDR3: CASSDDRGLGNTIYF. The CDR3 DNA follows: TGTGCCAGCAGCGATGACAGGGGGCTTGGAAACACCATATATTTT.